This is a list of T cell receptor beta chains from one sample in a study of blood T cell repertoires in COVID-19. Clones were sequenced by immunoSEQ multiplex PCR, and TCRdb holds only the in-frame ones, with some missing. The data contain 350,000 or so clones, more than 70% of them singletons. The sample was peripheral blood. These receptors originate from a woman aged 55-75 years with COVID-19, enrolled during active disease. Each CDR3 is given with its conserved first and last residue. Each record gives: D gene, J gene, clone size, V gene, CDR3 DNA, CDR3 protein. A D gene is named only where the DNA matches it firmly. A clone size is listed for some rows: how often the clone was seen (once, few, many), or a class if it is expanded.

TRBD1	TRBJ2-7	.	TRBV28	TGTGCCAGCAGTACAGGACAGGCTTCACCCTACGAGCAGTACTTC	CASSTGQASPYEQYF
TRBD1	TRBJ1-6	few	TRBV6-5	TGTGCCAGCAGTCGCCGTGGACAGGTTAATTCACCCCTCCACTTT	CASSRRGQVNSPLHF
.	TRBJ2-7	.	TRBV18	TGTGCCAGCTCACCTACAGGCACCTACGAGCAGTACTTC	CASSPTGTYEQYF
TRBD1	TRBJ2-7	.	TRBV2	TGTGCCAGCAGTGCTCACAGGGGGCAAAACGAGCAGTACTTC	CASSAHRGQNEQYF
TRBD1	TRBJ2-7	.	TRBV4-2	TGTGCCAGCAGCCAACCCGGGACAGTATACGAGCAGTACTTC	CASSQPGTVYEQYF
TRBD1	TRBJ2-2	.	TRBV9	TGTGCCAGCAGCCCACGACAGGGGAACACCGGGGAGCTGTTTTTT	CASSPRQGNTGELFF
TRBD1	TRBJ2-1	.	TRBV27	TGTGCCAGCAGTCCCCGACAGGGCTCCTACAATGAGCAGTTCTTC	CASSPRQGSYNEQFF
TRBD1	TRBJ1-6	.	TRBV5-4	TGTGCCAGCAGCCCGACAGGGGGTGCACCCCTCCACTTT	CASSPTGGAPLHF
.	TRBJ1-3	once	TRBV7-3	TGTGCCAGCAGCCCCAGCCGGGGTCCTGGAAACACCATATATTTT	CASSPSRGPGNTIYF
.	TRBJ2-3	.	TRBV6-1	TGTGCCAGCAGTGAAGCGAGGGTAGCGGAATCGGCAGATACGCAGTATTTT	CASSEARVAESADTQYF
.	TRBJ2-7	.	TRBV2	TGTGCCAGCAGTGAAGTGCGGGAACGCGAGCAGTACTTC	CASSEVREREQYF
TRBD1	TRBJ1-5	.	TRBV14	TGTGCCAGCAGTCAGACAGGGCGCAATCAGCCCCAGCATTTT	CASSQTGRNQPQHF
TRBD1	TRBJ1-6	.	TRBV6-4	TGTGCCAGCAGTACAGGGGGGGGGAATTCACCCCTCCACTTT	CASSTGGGNSPLHF
TRBD1	TRBJ1-1	.	TRBV3-1/TRBV3-2	TGTGCCAGCAGCCCTACAGGGGTCACTGAAGCTTTCTTT	CASSPTGVTEAFF
TRBD2	TRBJ2-3	.	TRBV6-4	TGTGCCAGCACTCTCGGACTAGCGGGGGGCCAAACAGATACGCAGTATTTT	CASTLGLAGGQTDTQYF
.	TRBJ2-2	.	TRBV5-1	TGCGCCAGCCAGACAGTTTCGAACACCGGGGAGCTGTTTTTT	CASQTVSNTGELFF
TRBD1	TRBJ1-1	.	TRBV10-1	TGCGCCAGCAGCCGATCCGGGACAGCAGGCAGTGAAGCTTTCTTT	CASSRSGTAGSEAFF
.	TRBJ1-1	.	TRBV7-8	TGTGCCAGCAGCTTAGGGGGCAGCTTTACGATCGCTGAAGCTTTCTTT	CASSLGGSFTIAEAFF
.	TRBJ1-1	.	TRBV28	TGTGCCAGCAGTTACAGGGATGAAGCTTTCTTT	CASSYRDEAFF
TRBD1	TRBJ2-3	.	TRBV7-3	TGTGCCAGCAGCTTCTCGACAGGGAGAAAGTATTTT	CASSFSTGRKYF
.	TRBJ1-6	.	TRBV12-3/TRBV12-4	TGTGCCAGCATCGGGATAGGTAATTCACCCCTCCACTTT	CASIGIGNSPLHF
.	TRBJ2-2	.	TRBV7-2	TGTGCCAGCAGCCCGAGGGGGACAACGGCCGGGGAGCTGTTTTTT	CASSPRGTTAGELFF
.	TRBJ1-4	.	TRBV19	TGTGCCAGTAGTATCTCCGGTGCTAATGAAAAACTGTTTTTT	CASSISGANEKLFF
.	TRBJ1-2	.	TRBV7-9	TGTGCTTCGGCCCAGGGGTTTAACTATGGCTACACCTTC	CASAQGFNYGYTF
TRBD1	TRBJ2-3	once	TRBV4-1	TGCGCCAGCAGCCAAGAGGGGGTAGGGGGCGTAGATACGCAGTATTTT	CASSQEGVGGVDTQYF
.	TRBJ1-5	.	TRBV28	TGTGCCAGCAGCTCCCCAGTGGGGCGTAATCAGCCCCAGCATTTT	CASSSPVGRNQPQHF
TRBD1	TRBJ1-1	.	TRBV5-4	TGTGCCAGCAGCTCCACAGGGGTCCCTACTGAAGCTTTCTTT	CASSSTGVPTEAFF
.	TRBJ2-2	.	TRBV19	TGTGCCAGTATGGGAGATGTGGAGCTGTTTTTT	CASMGDVELFF
TRBD1	TRBJ2-7	.	TRBV16	TGTGCCAGCAGCCAATCCCCCTGGACAGGGCAGGACGAGCAGTACTTC	CASSQSPWTGQDEQYF
TRBD1	TRBJ1-4	.	TRBV7-2	TGTGCCAGCAGCTTACTGACAGGGGGCGTAAAACTGTTTTTT	CASSLLTGGVKLFF
TRBD2	TRBJ2-7	.	TRBV27	TGTGCCAGCAGGCCTAGCGGGGGGCGGGGGAACGAGCAGTACTTC	CASRPSGGRGNEQYF
.	TRBJ2-2	.	TRBV6-2/TRBV6-3	TGTGCCAGCAGCCCTCAGCGCAGGGTAATTGGCGGGGAGCTGTTTTTT	CASSPQRRVIGGELFF
.	TRBJ1-2	.	TRBV12-3/TRBV12-4	TGTGCCAGCAGCCGATTCGGGGATGGCTACACCTTC	CASSRFGDGYTF
TRBD1	TRBJ1-6	.	TRBV11-2	TGTGCCAGCAGTGGACAGGGCAATTCACCCCTCCACTTT	CASSGQGNSPLHF
TRBD2	TRBJ2-1	.	TRBV4-2	TGTGCCAGCAGTCTAGCGGGGGGTACAAATGAGCAGTTCTTC	CASSLAGGTNEQFF
TRBD1	TRBJ2-1	.	TRBV29-1	TGCAGCGTTGAAGAGGGGACAGGGTCCAATGAGCAGTTCTTC	CSVEEGTGSNEQFF
TRBD2	TRBJ2-7	.	TRBV7-8	TGTGCCAGCAGCTCACAGCGGGGGGCCCTCCACGAGCAGTACTTC	CASSSQRGALHEQYF
.	TRBJ1-5	.	TRBV6-5	TGTGCCAGCAGGCGACAGCGCTATAGCAATCAGCCCCAGCATTTT	CASRRQRYSNQPQHF
TRBD2	TRBJ2-2	.	TRBV5-4	TGTGCCAGCAGCTTCGGGGGGGCCTCCCCTACTTACACCGGGGAGCTGTTTTTT	CASSFGGASPTYTGELFF
.	TRBJ1-6	.	TRBV4-1	TGCGCCAGCAGCCGCCTTGGGGGCCAGGGGAGTGTTGCCTATAATTCACCCCTCCACTTT	CASSRLGGQGSVAYNSPLHF
.	TRBJ2-1	.	TRBV27	TGTGCCAGCAGTTTATCTTATCCGATCTTATTGGAGAATGAGCAGTTCTTC	CASSLSYPILLENEQFF